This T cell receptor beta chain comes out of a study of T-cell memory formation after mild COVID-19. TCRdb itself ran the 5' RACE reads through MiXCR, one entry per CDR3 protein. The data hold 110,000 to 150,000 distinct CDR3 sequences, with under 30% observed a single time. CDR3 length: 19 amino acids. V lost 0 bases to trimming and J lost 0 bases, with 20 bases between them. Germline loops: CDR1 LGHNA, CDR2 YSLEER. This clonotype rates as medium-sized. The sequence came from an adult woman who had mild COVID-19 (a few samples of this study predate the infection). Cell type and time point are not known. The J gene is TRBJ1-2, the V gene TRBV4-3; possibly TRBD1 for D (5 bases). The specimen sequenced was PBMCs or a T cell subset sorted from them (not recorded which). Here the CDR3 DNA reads TGCGCCAGCAGCCAAGATGGGGCAGTCCAGACAACAGCTAACTATGGCTACACCTTC. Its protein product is CASSQDGAVQTTANYGYTF.